Reported below is one TCR beta chain. This clonotype was picked up many times. What this receptor recognizes is not known. No base quality information exists; no much larger clone differs at one position. The data derive from a study of early T cells in non-severe SARS-CoV-2 infection (dated by TCRdb to the early 2020s). For context, the study as a whole: Because TCR sequencing was done on bulk RNA from unsorted whole blood, the alpha and beta chains could not be paired.

Findings and caveats that apply to the study as a whole: VDJdb matching was skewed toward anti-spike CD8 responses and likely underestimated virus-specific expansions, missing private and CD4 specificities.

The study was a case-control design nested within a healthcare worker cohort in London, UK, with weekly nasopharyngeal swab PCR tests and blood sampling. Between 23 and 31 March 2020, the week of the UK lockdown, healthcare workers were enrolled and then followed up weekly for as long as 16 weeks. The library was built by means of 5' RACE. The sequencing machine was a NextSeq 500. The TCR library protocol attached unique molecular identifiers to individual cDNA molecules to correct for sequencing error and PCR bias. Both TCR alpha and beta chains were sequenced, and tight co-correlation was observed between alpha and beta sequence abundances in each sample. For the original study's pipeline: Decombinator V4 was used to perform V gene, J gene and CDR3 annotation of TCR sequences. Expanded TCRs were defined as changing significantly between any two time points under a Poisson model with p below 0.0001. TCR abundances were normalised to the total number of TCRs sequenced per sample and expressed as counts per million. TRAV1-2 paired with TRAJ12, TRAJ20 or TRAJ33 defined MAIT TCRs, while TRAV10 paired with TRAJ18 defined iNKT TCRs. VDJdb, accessed 1 November 2021, was searched for CMV, EBV and SARS-CoV-2 annotated TCRs, with TCRs annotated for multiple antigens excluded. TCRdb applied fastp at Q25 and MiXCR to the public reads, then kept only in-frame beta chains. Rows with one shared CDR3 protein collapse into an entry with the most common genes and DNA. The V and J calls and clone size are TCRdb's, not the authors'. The sample contains under 90,000 distinct CDR3 sequences, less than 15% of them found a single time. About 6.4% of the sample is in the top ten clones.

Compared with germline, V lacks 6 bases and J lacks 0 bases; bases without a gene match: 8. The cysteine opens and the phenylalanine closes a CDR3 of 15 amino acids. Only the CDR3 part of the read is kept: 45 bases, read in frame from the first base. CDR1 and CDR2 are read off the germline V gene as ENHRY and SYGVKD. Recombination connected TRBV10-3 to TRBJ2-7; TRBD1 agrees with 7 junctional bases. This clonotype was sampled from an adult who was a healthcare worker with PCR-confirmed SARS-CoV-2 infection or an uninfected control (not recorded which). The sample taken for sequencing was whole blood. CDR3 sequence: CAISYRDSSSYEQYF. The nucleotide sequence is TGTGCCATCAGCTATCGGGACAGTAGCTCCTACGAGCAGTACTTC.